The 8 T cell receptor beta chains below all came from one sample that was sequenced in a study of T cells in women clearing cervical HPV infection. Produced via immunoSEQ multiplex PCR; TCRdb's table is partial and in-frame only. Its table records some 24,000 clones. The sequenced sample consisted of blood buffy coat. The receptors shown here come from a woman aged 18 to 75 with a cervical HPV16 infection that either progressed to CIN3+ or cleared (not recorded which).

Worth noting for this clone: Read sequence stops 3 residues before the CDR3 end, and the germline J gene provides the missing end. The rearrangement uses TRBV5-1 and TRBJ2-1; no firm D call. The CDR3 runs 15 residues. Germline V CDR1 and CDR2: SGHRS, YFSETQ. The V end was cut by 0 bases, the J end by 5 bases, with 12 bases between. CDR3 DNA, as far as it was read: TGCGCCAGCAGCTTGGCCCCACTCACTCACAATGAG. It yields the protein CASSLAPLTHNE. The full CDR3 sequence reads CASSLAPLTHNEQFF.

The sequenced part of the CDR3 DNA is TGTGCCAGCAGCTTGTGGTTACAGGGTAACTATGGC. This gives the protein CASSLWLQGNYG. The whole CDR3 protein reads CASSLWLQGNYGYTF. The chain combines TRBV5-6 with TRBJ1-2, with D possibly being TRBD1 (6 bases). The DNA ends 3 residues before the CDR3 does, and the rest of the CDR3 is filled in from the germline J gene. V was pared by 1 base and J by 1 base, with 11 bases between. CDR3 length: 15 amino acids. Germline V gene data show CDR1 as SGHDT and CDR2 as YYEEEE.

A note on this clone: The missing CDR3 end, 3 residues past where the read stops, is filled in from the germline J gene. The genes are TRBV30 and TRBJ2-4; 9 nucleotides line up with TRBD1. Germline V lookup: CDR1 GTSNPN, CDR2 SVGIG (reference sequence). The CDR3 is 13 residues long. CDR3 DNA, as far as it was read: TGTGCCTGGAGTACAGGGGGCGCTCGTGGT. Translated, it gives CAWSTGGARG. The CDR3 in its entirety is CAWSTGGARGQYF.

CDR3 DNA (partial): TGTGCCTGGAGTGTAAAACACAGGGGAAGTCAGCCC. Translation gives CAWSVKHRGSQP. The entire CDR3 protein is CAWSVKHRGSQPQHF. This chain uses TRBV30 with TRBJ1-5; 7 positions agree with TRBD1. The read finishes 3 residues shy of the CDR3 end, and the germline J gene is used to complete it. CDR3 length equals 15 residues. V was clipped by 0 bases and J by 6 bases; unmatched bases: 8. CDR1 and CDR2 (germline): GTSNPN, SVGIG (reference sequence).

Concerning this clone: The read ends 3 residues early relative to the CDR3; the germline J gene fills the gap. The chain recombines TRBV7-2 with TRBJ1-5; 9 bases agree with TRBD1. This CDR3 has 14 residues. The V gene's germline CDR1 is SGHTA and CDR2 FQGNSA. The V and J ends lost 4 bases and 6 bases, in that order; junction bases with no gene match: 4. CDR3 amino acids: CASSSGQGSQPQHF. The CDR3 DNA, read in part, is TGTGCCAGCAGCTCGGGACAGGGCAGTCAGCCC.

With regard to this clone: The read ends 3 residues before the CDR3 terminus; that terminus is restored from the germline J gene. The genes are TRBV11-2 and TRBJ2-3; no definite D call. CDR1 and CDR2 from the germline V gene are SGHAT and FQNNGV. V lost 1 base and J lost 4, with 6 bases in between. This CDR3 is built from 13 residues. CDR3 protein: CASSLAVSDTQYF. CDR3 DNA (partial): TGTGCCAGCAGCTTAGCTGTTTCAGATACG.

Worth noting for this clone: Sequencing ends 3 residues short of the CDR3 end; the germline J gene provides the rest. This sequence joins TRBV19 and TRBJ2-7, with a possible D match to TRBD2 (5 bases). The CDR3 is made up of 14 amino acids. V was clipped by 5 bases and J by 6 bases, with 17 bases between them. CDR1 LNHDA and CDR2 SQIVND come from the germline V gene (reference sequence). The sequenced CDR3 bases are TGTGCCAGTAGTCCTGGCGCGGAGGAGATCGAG. It is translated as CASSPGAEEIE. The entire CDR3 is CASSPGAEEIEQYF.

Comment on this clone: The CDR3 end falls 3 residues outside the read, so it is completed with the germline J gene. The chain has TRBV6-2 or TRBV6-3 and TRBJ2-1; TRBD1 agrees at 7 bases. Germline CDR1 MNHEY, CDR2 SVGEGT. The V segment lost 6 bases and the J segment 8 bases; nucleotides outside the gene matches: 7. This CDR3 has 13 residues. Incomplete CDR3 DNA: TGTGCCAGCAGGAGCCACACAGGGGATGAG. Its protein is CASRSHTGDE. The full CDR3 protein reads CASRSHTGDEQFF.